Shown below are 10 T cell receptor beta chains from a single sample sequenced in a study of metastatic and nonmetastatic thyroid tumors. TCRdb re-called the PCR reads with MiXCR. The table lists over 55,000 clones, 25% to 30% of them singletons. No patient had received any treatment before thyroid surgery. The sequenced sample consisted of blood. Receptor source: a female donor with papillary thyroid cancer or a benign thyroid nodule (not recorded which). Some clones in this sample may be carry-over from other donors' samples.

Only a few counts were recorded for this clone. The rearrangement uses TRBV28 and TRBJ2-2, with D possibly TRBD1 on 5 matching bases. Germline V gene data show CDR1 as MDHEN and CDR2 as SYDVKM. The germline V and J ends were trimmed by 10 bases and 4 bases, with 13 bases remaining between them. This CDR3 has 13 amino acids. The chain's CDR3 is CATPSGATGELFF. CDR3 bases: TGTGCCACACCCTCTGGGGCCACCGGGGAGCTGTTTTTT. The whole variable domain, filled in from reference TRBV28 and TRBJ2-2, reads DVKVTQSSRYLVKRTGEKVFLECVQDMDHENMFWYRQDPGLGLRLIYFSYDVKMKEKGDIPEGYSVSREKKERFSLILESASTNQTSMYLCATPSGATGELFFGEGSRLTVL.

The rearrangement links TRBV9 to TRBJ2-7; D remains unclear. CDR1 is SGDLS and CDR2 is YYNGEE in the germline V gene. Trimming left V 4 bases short and J 6 bases short, with 20 bases between. The CDR3 has 15 residues. CDR3 loop: CASSPTPIKASEQYF. CDR3 nucleotides: TGTGCCAGCAGCCCGACACCCATTAAGGCGAGCGAGCAGTACTTC.

This clone was counted between two and nine times. The chain links TRBV7-2 to TRBJ1-1; no firm D call. Germline assignment: CDR1 SGHTA and CDR2 FQGNSA. There are 12 residues in the CDR3. V gave up 1 base and J gave up 9 bases, with 9 bases separating them. CDR3 protein: CASSLVENKAFF. The CDR3 DNA is TGTGCCAGCAGCTTAGTGGAGAATAAAGCTTTCTTT.

This clone was seen more than once but under ten times. The chain links TRBV14 to TRBJ2-7; no firm D call. CDR3 size: 11 residues. V lost 4 bases and J lost 0, with 1 base in between. The germline V gene encodes CDR1 SGHDN and CDR2 FVKESK. CDR3 DNA sequence: TGTGCCAGCAGCCTCTCCTACGAGCAGTACTTC. Residues: CASSLSYEQYF.

Points on this clone: At one of its ends the junction is not consistent with the germline gene, which may arise from a read error. The sample has other DNA sequences that encode this CDR3 too. The J gene is TRBJ2-3, the V gene TRBV30; D may match TRBD1 or TRBD2 (5 bases each). The CDR3 is made up of 14 amino acids. The germline CDR1 and CDR2 sequences are GTSNPN and SVGIG (reference sequence). The CDR3 here is CAWSEQGGTNTQYF. As DNA, the CDR3 is TGCGCCTGGAGTGAGCAGGGTGGGACCAATACGCAGTATTTT.

Many counts were recorded for this clone. A read error may explain this, as a much larger clone is one base away. V usage is TRBV10-3 and J usage is TRBJ1-1; D gene ambiguous. This CDR3 is 13 amino acids long. CDR1 ENHRY and CDR2 SYGVKD come from the germline V gene. V dropped 4 bases and J dropped 5 bases, with 11 bases sitting between them. The CDR3 DNA is TGTGCCATCAGTGCGCAACTGGAGACTGAAGCTTTCTTT. Amino acid sequence: CAISAQLETEAFF.

This clone was seen just once. The rearrangement uses TRBV4-1 and TRBJ2-7, with TRBD2 matching over 10 bases. The CDR3 has 15 amino acids. The V gene end was trimmed by 2 bases and the J gene end by 6 bases; junction bases not matched to a gene: 7. CDR1 is MGHRA and CDR2 is YSYEKL in the germline V gene. CDR3 nucleotide sequence: TGCGCCAGCAGCCAACTAGCGGGGGTACTGGGCGAGCAGTACTTC. Translating it yields CASSQLAGVLGEQYF.

The chain uses TRBV9 and TRBJ2-1, with D unresolved. Germline loops: CDR1 SGDLS, CDR2 YYNGEE. The CDR3 is 15 residues long. Between the trimmed V and J ends, which lost 3 bases and 8 bases, there was a span of 18 bases. The CDR3, as DNA: TGTGCCAGCAGCGAACGACCCCTAAAACTGGATGAGCAGTTCTTC. Amino acids: CASSERPLKLDEQFF. Combining the CDR3 with reference TRBV9 and TRBJ2-1 gives the whole variable domain DSGVTQTPKHLITATGQRVTLRCSPRSGDLSVYWYQQSLDQGLQFLIQYYNGEERAKGNILERFSAQQFPDLHSELNLSSLELGDSALYFCASSERPLKLDEQFFGPGTRLTVL.

In its sample, this clone was seen many times. The chain joins TRBV12-3 or TRBV12-4 to TRBJ1-2; possibly TRBD1 for D (5 bases). The CDR3 loop spans 13 amino acids. Trimming took 6 bases from V and 6 from J, leaving 14 bases between them. CDR3 sequence (DNA): TGTGCCAGCAGCAGGACACTCGGGGATGGCTACACCTTC. Its protein is CASSRTLGDGYTF.

Within the sample, this clone is medium-sized. The gene calls are TRBV6-1 and TRBJ2-5; D may be TRBD2 (6 bases). From germline, CDR1 is MNHNS and CDR2 SASEGT. The CDR3 has 15 residues. V lost 7 bases to trimming and J lost 2 bases, with 17 bases between them. The CDR3 DNA reads as TGTGCCAGCACCGCTGCCGGGACTGCTCAAGAGACCCAGTACTTC. Protein product: CASTAAGTAQETQYF.